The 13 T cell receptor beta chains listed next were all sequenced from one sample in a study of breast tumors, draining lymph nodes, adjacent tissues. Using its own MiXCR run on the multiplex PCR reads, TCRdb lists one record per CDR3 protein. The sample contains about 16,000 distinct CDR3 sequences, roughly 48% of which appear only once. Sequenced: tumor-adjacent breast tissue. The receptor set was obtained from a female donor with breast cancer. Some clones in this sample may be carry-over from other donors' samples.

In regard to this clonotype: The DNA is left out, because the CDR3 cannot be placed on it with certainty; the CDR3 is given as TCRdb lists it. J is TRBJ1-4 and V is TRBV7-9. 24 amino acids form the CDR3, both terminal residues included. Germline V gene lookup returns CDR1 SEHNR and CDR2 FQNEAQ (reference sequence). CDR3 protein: CASSNRHLGEGEQYFGPGNEKLFF.

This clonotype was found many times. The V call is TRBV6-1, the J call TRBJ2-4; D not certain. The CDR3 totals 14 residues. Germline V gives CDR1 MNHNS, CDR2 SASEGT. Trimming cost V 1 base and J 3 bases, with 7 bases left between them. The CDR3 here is CASSEGDSKNIQYF. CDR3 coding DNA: TGTGCCAGCAGTGAAGGAGATAGCAAAAACATTCAGTACTTC.

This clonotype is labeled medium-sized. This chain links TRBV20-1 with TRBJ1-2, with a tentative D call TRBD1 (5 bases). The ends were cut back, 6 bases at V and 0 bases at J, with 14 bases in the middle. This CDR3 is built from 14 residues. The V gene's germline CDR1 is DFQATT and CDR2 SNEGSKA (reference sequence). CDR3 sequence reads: CSAPGTASNYGYTF. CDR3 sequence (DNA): TGCAGTGCCCCCGGGACGGCTTCTAACTATGGCTACACCTTC.

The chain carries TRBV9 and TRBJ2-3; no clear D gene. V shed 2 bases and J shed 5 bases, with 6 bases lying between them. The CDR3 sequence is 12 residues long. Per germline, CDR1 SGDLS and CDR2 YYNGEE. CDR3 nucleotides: TGTGCCAGCAGCGTGAATGTAGATACGCAGTATTTT. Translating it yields CASSVNVDTQYF.

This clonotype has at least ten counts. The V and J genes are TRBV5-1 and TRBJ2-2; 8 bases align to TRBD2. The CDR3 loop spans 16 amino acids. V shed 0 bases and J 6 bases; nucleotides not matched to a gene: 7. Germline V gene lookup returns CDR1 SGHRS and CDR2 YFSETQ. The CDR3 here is CASSLGGTSFPGELFF. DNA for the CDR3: TGCGCCAGCAGCTTGGGGGGGACTAGTTTCCCCGGGGAGCTGTTTTTT.

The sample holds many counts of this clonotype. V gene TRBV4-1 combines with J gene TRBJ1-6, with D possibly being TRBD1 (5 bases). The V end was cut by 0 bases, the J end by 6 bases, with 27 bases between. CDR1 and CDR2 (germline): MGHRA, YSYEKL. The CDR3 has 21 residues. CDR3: CASSQDLRVGGFMGGNSPLHF. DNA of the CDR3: TGCGCCAGCAGCCAAGATCTAAGAGTCGGGGGGTTCATGGGGGGTAATTCACCCCTCCACTTT.

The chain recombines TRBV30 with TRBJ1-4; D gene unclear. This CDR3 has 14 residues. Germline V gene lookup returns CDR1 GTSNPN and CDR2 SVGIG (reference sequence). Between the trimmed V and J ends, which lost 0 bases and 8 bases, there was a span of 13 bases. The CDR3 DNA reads TGTGCCTGGAGTGTGAGGAGAGGGAGGGAAAAACTGTTTTTT. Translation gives CAWSVRRGREKLFF.

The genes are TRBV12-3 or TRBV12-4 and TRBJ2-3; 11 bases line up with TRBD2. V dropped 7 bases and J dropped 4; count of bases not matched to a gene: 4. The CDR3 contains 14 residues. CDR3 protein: CASKPGLAADTQYF. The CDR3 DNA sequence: TGTGCCAGCAAACCGGGACTAGCGGCAGATACGCAGTATTTT.

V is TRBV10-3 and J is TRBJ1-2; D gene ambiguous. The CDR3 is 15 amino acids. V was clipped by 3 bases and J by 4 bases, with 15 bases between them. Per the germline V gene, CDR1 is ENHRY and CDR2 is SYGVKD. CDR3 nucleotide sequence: TGTGCCATCAGTGAAGGAGGCGTGGTGGTCTATGGCTACACCTTC. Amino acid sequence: CAISEGGVVVYGYTF.

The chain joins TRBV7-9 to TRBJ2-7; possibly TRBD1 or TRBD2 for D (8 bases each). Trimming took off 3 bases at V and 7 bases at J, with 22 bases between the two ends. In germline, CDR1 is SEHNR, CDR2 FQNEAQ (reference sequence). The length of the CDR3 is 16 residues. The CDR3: CASSFGGGQGAREQYF. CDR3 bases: TGTGCCAGCAGCTTCGGCGGGGGGCAGGGGGCGCGGGAGCAGTACTTC.

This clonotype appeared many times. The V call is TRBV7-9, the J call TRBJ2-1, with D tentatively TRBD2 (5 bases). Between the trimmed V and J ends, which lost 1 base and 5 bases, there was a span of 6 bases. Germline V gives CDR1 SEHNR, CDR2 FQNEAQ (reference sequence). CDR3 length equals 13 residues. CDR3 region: CASSLELDNEQFF. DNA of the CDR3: TGTGCCAGCAGCTTAGAACTAGACAATGAGCAGTTCTTC.

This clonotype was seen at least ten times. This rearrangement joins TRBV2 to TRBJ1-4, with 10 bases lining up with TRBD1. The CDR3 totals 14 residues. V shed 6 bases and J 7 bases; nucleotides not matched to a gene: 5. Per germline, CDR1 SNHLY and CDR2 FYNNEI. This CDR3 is CASRVGQGGEKLFF. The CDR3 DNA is TGTGCCAGCAGGGTCGGACAGGGGGGTGAAAAACTGTTTTTT.

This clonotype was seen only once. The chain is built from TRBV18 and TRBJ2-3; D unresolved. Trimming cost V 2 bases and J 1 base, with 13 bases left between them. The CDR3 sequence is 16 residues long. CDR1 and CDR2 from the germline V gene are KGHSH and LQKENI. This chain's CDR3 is CASSPKQWSGTDTQYF. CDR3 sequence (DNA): TGTGCCAGCTCACCAAAACAATGGTCTGGCACAGATACGCAGTATTTT.